Listed here are 30 T cell receptor beta chains from one sample, sequenced in a study of Ad26.COV2.S vaccination and SARS-CoV-2 variants. This table comes from immunoSEQ multiplex PCR, and its TCRdb copy is limited to in-frame clones, with some not included. Of 300,000 to 450,000 clones listed, about 85% were seen once; the top ten hold 2.5% to 3.5%. The treatment denotes: 15 to 20 received Ad26.COV2.S at low or high dose, single or two shots; 5 received placebo; per-sample allocation not given. The samples were gathered on day 63 after the first injection of vaccine or placebo. The sample was peripheral blood, taken in a trial of Ad26.COV2.S vaccine versus placebo. These receptors all stem from a person between 18 and 60 years old who received the Ad26.COV2.S COVID-19 vaccine or a placebo.

The chain links TRBV2 to TRBJ2-7; the match to TRBD1 covers 9 bases. J gave up 0 bases and V 7 bases, and 4 bases lay outside the gene matches. Per germline, CDR1 SNHLY and CDR2 FYNNEI. There are 14 residues in the CDR3. The CDR3 DNA reads as TGTGCCAGCACAAGGGACAGGGCCTCCTACGAGCAGTACTTC. This sequence encodes CASTRDRASYEQYF.

This chain links TRBV30 with TRBJ2-7; D perhaps matches TRBD2 (6 bases). Trimming removed 2 bases at V and 6 bases at J, with 14 bases between. Germline V gene data show CDR1 as GTSNPN and CDR2 as SVGIG (reference sequence). The CDR3 is made up of 13 amino acids. This CDR3 is CAWSPTLGGEQYF. As DNA, the CDR3 is TGTGCCTGGAGTCCCACTTTGGGAGGCGAGCAGTACTTC.

This clone was picked up a small number of times. The V and J genes are TRBV6-2 or TRBV6-3 and TRBJ2-2; D could derive from TRBD1 or TRBD2 (5 bases each). CDR1 is MNHEY and CDR2 is SVGEGT in the germline V gene. Trimming pared 6 bases from V and 2 bases from J, leaving 16 bases between. This CDR3 spans 16 amino acids. The CDR3 sequence is CASSRVLGVNTGELFF. The CDR3 coding sequence is TGTGCCAGCAGCCGCGTACTGGGGGTCAACACCGGGGAGCTGTTTTTT.

The chain couples TRBV10-1 to TRBJ2-1; perhaps TRBD1 as D (5 bases). Trimming shortened V by 9 bases and J by 0 bases, and 15 bases separated the two germline ends. CDR3 length: 15 amino acids. Germline CDR1 and CDR2: WNHNN and SYGVQD (reference sequence). CDR3 in amino acids: CARSQGSSSYNEQFF. As DNA, the CDR3 is TGCGCCAGATCCCAGGGATCAAGCTCCTACAATGAGCAGTTCTTC.

This chain uses TRBV15 with TRBJ2-6, with D unresolved. Germline CDR1 LNHNV, CDR2 YYDKDF (reference sequence). V shed 3 bases and J shed 0 bases, with 12 bases lying between them. This CDR3 comprises 17 residues. Here the CDR3 reads CATSRDLASSGANVLTF. CDR3 DNA sequence: TGTGCCACCAGCAGGGATCTTGCCAGCTCTGGGGCCAACGTCCTGACTTTC.

A remark on this clone: A much larger clone sits a single nucleotide away, making a read error possible. J is TRBJ2-3 and V is TRBV5-1; 10 bases fit TRBD1. Losses at the gene ends were 4 bases for V and 1 base for J; bases not matched to a gene: 0. The CDR3 totals 14 residues. From germline, CDR1 is SGHRS and CDR2 YFSETQ. CDR3 protein: CASSGTGGTDTQYF. The CDR3 nucleotides are TGCGCCAGCAGCGGGACAGGGGGCACAGATACGCAGTATTTT.

V is TRBV10-3 and J is TRBJ1-2; TRBD1 agrees at 7 bases. Germline CDR1 and CDR2: ENHRY and SYGVKD. The CDR3 contains 14 residues. With 2 bases clipped from V and 5 bases from J, the junction kept 5 bases outside the gene matches. DNA for the CDR3: TGTGCCATCAGTGAGACGCAGGGGGAGTATGGCTACACCTTC. Its translation: CAISETQGEYGYTF.

The chain has TRBV5-1 and TRBJ1-6; D possibly corresponds to TRBD1 (5 bases). V lost 0 bases to trimming and J lost 9 bases, with 13 bases between them. This CDR3 region has 15 residues. Germline lookup yields CDR1 SGHRS and CDR2 YFSETQ. The CDR3 DNA reads TGCGCCAGCAGCTTGGTGGAGGACGGGGGTTCACCCCTCCACTTT. Amino acids: CASSLVEDGGSPLHF.

The J gene is TRBJ2-3, the V gene TRBV18; D not resolved. Trimming removed 2 bases at V and 0 bases at J, with 3 bases between. This CDR3 is built from 13 residues. Germline V gene sequence: CDR1 KGHSH, CDR2 LQKENI. The CDR3 reads CASSPTSTDTQYF. CDR3 nucleotides: TGTGCCAGCTCACCAACTAGCACAGATACGCAGTATTTT. Based on the CDR3 plus reference TRBV18 and TRBJ2-3, the full variable domain is NAGVMQNPRHLVRRRGQEARLRCSPMKGHSHVYWYRQLPEEGLKFMVYLQKENIIDESGMPKERFSAEFPKEGPSILRIQQVVRGDSAAYFCASSPTSTDTQYFGPGTRLTVL.

V and J are TRBV7-6 and TRBJ1-2; 10 bases map to TRBD1. Looked up from germline, CDR1 is SGHVS and CDR2 is FNYEAQ. Trimming removed 5 bases from V and 2 bases from J; junction bases left unmatched: 14. CDR3 length: 18 amino acids. The CDR3 DNA reads TGTGCCAGCAGCACGTACCGGGACAGGGGAATCCAAAACTATGGCTACACCTTC. This codes for CASSTYRDRGIQNYGYTF. Drawing the rest from reference TRBV7-6 and TRBJ1-2, the complete variable domain is GAGVSQSPRYKVTKRGQDVALRCDPISGHVSLYWYRQALGQGPEFLTYFNYEAQQDKSGLPNDRFSAERPEGSISTLTIQRTEQRDSAMYRCASSTYRDRGIQNYGYTFGSGTRLTVV.

This chain links TRBV7-2 with TRBJ2-3; 10 bases fit TRBD2. CDR3 length: 18 residues. Germline assignment: CDR1 SGHTA and CDR2 FQGNSA. Trimming at V came to 2 bases and at J to 3 bases, leaving 11 bases not matched to a gene. CDR3 sequence reads: CASSLIGSSGRGTDTQYF. In DNA, the CDR3 is TGTGCCAGCAGCTTAATTGGCTCTAGCGGGAGAGGGACAGATACGCAGTATTTT.

V gene TRBV27 combines with J gene TRBJ1-1; D might be TRBD1 (5 bases). Germline V gene lookup returns CDR1 MNHEY and CDR2 SMNVEV (reference sequence). Between the trimmed V and J ends, which lost 4 bases and 6 bases, there was a span of 12 bases. CDR3 length equals 13 residues. CDR3 in DNA: TGTGCCAGCAGTTGGCAGGGAGAAGCTGAAGCTTTCTTT. Translated: CASSWQGEAEAFF.

V and J are TRBV5-1 and TRBJ2-3, with D maybe TRBD2 (6 bases). Germline CDR1 is SGHRS and CDR2 is YFSETQ. The CDR3 contains 15 residues. V was cut by 2 bases and J by 4 bases, with 14 bases left in between. The CDR3, as DNA: TGCGCCAGCAGCTTTAGCAGTAGCGGCGCAGATACGCAGTATTTT. It specifies CASSFSSSGADTQYF.

This chain uses TRBV2 with TRBJ2-1; 12 bases are a match to TRBD2. Looked up from germline, CDR1 is SNHLY and CDR2 is FYNNEI. This CDR3 has 20 amino acids. V trimming: 6 bases; J trimming: 0 bases; junction bases outside the gene matches: 15. CDR3 protein: CASRAWASGGATSSYNEQFF. In DNA, the CDR3 is TGTGCCAGCAGAGCGTGGGCTAGCGGGGGGGCCACAAGCTCCTACAATGAGCAGTTCTTC.

In this sample, this clone turned up a few times. This rearrangement joins TRBV15 to TRBJ1-5; D is uncertain. V was pared by 3 bases and J by 0 bases, with 12 bases between. The CDR3 is made up of 16 amino acids. Germline CDR1 reads LNHNV; CDR2 reads YYDKDF (reference sequence). CDR3 bases: TGTGCCACCAGCAGGAGCCCAAGGGATAGCAATCAGCCCCAGCATTTT. Its translation is CATSRSPRDSNQPQHF.

This chain connects TRBV7-8 to TRBJ2-6, with 7 bases lining up with TRBD1. The trim removed 5 bases at V and 2 bases at J, leaving 15 bases unmatched. Germline CDR1 and CDR2: SGHVS and FQNEAQ. The CDR3 contains 19 residues. CDR3 sequence reads: CASSPVRGRTGAGANVLTF. Here the CDR3 DNA reads TGTGCCAGCAGCCCGGTGAGAGGGCGCACAGGGGCTGGGGCCAACGTCCTGACTTTC. The whole variable domain, filled in from reference TRBV7-8 and TRBJ2-6, reads GAGVSQSPRYKVAKRGQDVALRCDPISGHVSLFWYQQALGQGPEFLTYFQNEAQLDKSGLPSDRFFAERPEGSVSTLKIQRTQQEDSAVYLCASSPVRGRTGAGANVLTFGAGSRLTVL.

This chain uses TRBV2 with TRBJ1-2; TRBD1 matches 11 bases. The CDR3 covers 16 residues. Germline CDR1 is SNHLY and CDR2 is FYNNEI. J was trimmed by 5 bases and V by 10 bases; bases with no gene match: 15. The CDR3 spells CANSPGQGVKQYGYTF. DNA for the CDR3: TGTGCCAATTCCCCGGGACAGGGGGTTAAGCAGTATGGCTACACCTTC.

The rearrangement uses TRBV2 and TRBJ2-2; D may be TRBD2 (6 bases). The CDR3 is made up of 16 amino acids. Germline lookup yields CDR1 SNHLY and CDR2 FYNNEI. Trimming stripped 0 bases from V and 2 bases from J, with 10 bases between. This CDR3 is CASSEAGLLNTGELFF. CDR3 DNA: TGTGCCAGCAGTGAAGCTGGACTACTCAACACCGGGGAGCTGTTTTTT.

J is TRBJ2-1 and V is TRBV5-6; D remains ambiguous. The germline V gene has CDR1 SGHDT and CDR2 YYEEEE. The CDR3 is 16 amino acids. Trimming pared 2 bases from V and 6 bases from J, leaving 18 bases between. The CDR3 here is CASSFQGPVTGNEQFF. The DNA for the CDR3 is TGTGCCAGCAGCTTTCAAGGCCCGGTTACTGGCAATGAGCAGTTCTTC.

The rearrangement links TRBV10-2 to TRBJ2-1; possibly TRBD1 or TRBD2 for D (6 bases each). Germline V gene sequence: CDR1 WSHSY, CDR2 SAAADI. CDR3 length: 16 residues. V lost 6 bases, J lost 6 bases, and 21 bases lay in between. The CDR3 nucleotides read TGCGCCAGCAGGAACGAGGGGGGCCTTACTCGCAATGAGCAGTTCTTC. This translates into CASRNEGGLTRNEQFF.

This clone showed up just once. This chain uses TRBV4-3 with TRBJ2-7, with a tentative D call TRBD1 (6 bases). The CDR3 extends over 13 amino acids. The V and J ends lost 1 base and 6 bases respectively, with 10 bases between them. Germline V lookup: CDR1 LGHNA, CDR2 YSLEER. CDR3 in amino acids: CASSQVSGAEQYF. The CDR3 DNA reads TGCGCCAGCAGCCAAGTGTCAGGGGCCGAGCAGTACTTC.

V gene TRBV6-2 or TRBV6-3 combines with J gene TRBJ2-2; the D gene is possibly TRBD1 (5 bases). In germline, CDR1 is MNHEY, CDR2 SVGEGT. V was pared by 0 bases and J by 4 bases, with 6 bases between. The CDR3 has 14 amino acids. The CDR3 here is CASSYSDSTGELFF. DNA for the CDR3: TGTGCCAGCAGTTACTCTGACAGCACCGGGGAGCTGTTTTTT.

V gene TRBV11-2 combines with J gene TRBJ1-5; tentative D call: TRBD1 (5 bases). The ends were cut back, 6 bases at V and 7 bases at J, with 16 bases in the middle. This CDR3 comprises 14 residues. CDR1 is SGHAT and CDR2 is FQNNGV in the germline V gene. The CDR3 is CASRDAGENQPQHF. The CDR3 coding sequence is TGTGCCAGCAGAGACGCGGGGGAGAACCAGCCCCAGCATTTT.

The chain carries TRBV9 and TRBJ2-3, with 8 bases matching TRBD1. Trimming cost V 2 bases and J 5 bases; bases outside gene matches: 10. The V gene's germline CDR1 is SGDLS and CDR2 YYNGEE. The CDR3 spans 16 residues. CDR3 sequence reads: CASSVSGKGTGDTQYF. In DNA form, the CDR3 reads TGTGCCAGCAGCGTCTCAGGGAAGGGGACAGGAGATACGCAGTATTTT.

The chain links TRBV15 to TRBJ2-4; 8 bases are a match to TRBD1. The CDR3 covers 15 residues. J gave up 8 bases and V 1 base, and 7 bases lay outside the gene matches. Germline assignment: CDR1 LNHNV and CDR2 YYDKDF (reference sequence). The chain's CDR3 is CATSRGQGAIDIQYF. For the CDR3, the DNA is TGTGCCACCAGCAGAGGGCAGGGGGCTATTGACATTCAGTACTTC.

To note about this clone: Other DNA sequences in the same sample also yield this CDR3. J is TRBJ2-2 and V is TRBV9; D remains ambiguous. The V end lost 0 bases, the J end lost 5 bases, and 5 bases lay between the germline ends. Germline values: CDR1 SGDLS, CDR2 YYNGEE. This CDR3 is built from 13 residues. The CDR3 spells CASSVGETGELFF. Here the CDR3 DNA reads TGTGCCAGCAGCGTAGGCGAAACCGGGGAGCTGTTTTTT.

This clone was recorded once. The chain combines TRBV6-2 or TRBV6-3 with TRBJ2-7; unclear D gene. The germline V and J ends were trimmed by 2 bases and 2 bases, with 10 bases remaining between them. The CDR3 loop spans 14 amino acids. Per the germline V gene, CDR1 is MNHEY and CDR2 is SVGEGT. The DNA of the CDR3 is TGTGCCAGCAGTTACGGCAGAGCAACCTACGAGCAGTACTTC. Translating it yields CASSYGRATYEQYF.

The chain couples TRBV7-2 to TRBJ2-3; a weak D match, TRBD1 (6 bases). This CDR3 is 16 amino acids long. Germline V lookup: CDR1 SGHTA, CDR2 FQGNSA. Trimming shortened V by 5 bases and J by 0 bases, and 15 bases separated the two germline ends. The CDR3 loop reads CASSPNRAPSTDTQYF. The CDR3, as DNA: TGTGCCAGCAGCCCTAACAGGGCGCCAAGCACAGATACGCAGTATTTT.

In its sample, this clone was seen a few times. V is TRBV5-8 and J is TRBJ2-2; TRBD1 aligns across 8 bases. Germline-derived CDR1 and CDR2 are SGHTS and YDEGEE. The CDR3 covers 16 residues. V lost 4 bases, J lost 7 bases, and 12 bases stayed unmatched. The CDR3 sequence: CASSRRTGWRGGELFF. The CDR3 coding sequence is TGTGCCAGCAGCCGTAGGACAGGGTGGCGTGGCGGGGAGCTGTTTTTT.

The chain joins TRBV7-8 to TRBJ2-7; possible D gene TRBD1, 5 bases. CDR3 length: 15 amino acids. Trimming stripped 1 base from V and 2 bases from J, with 12 bases between. Germline CDR1 reads SGHVS; CDR2 reads FQNEAQ. CDR3 coding DNA: TGTGCCAGCAGCTTAGAGGTGGGGCAGGCCTACGAGCAGTACTTC. Its translation: CASSLEVGQAYEQYF. Supplemented by reference TRBV7-8 and TRBJ2-7, the full variable domain reads GAGVSQSPRYKVAKRGQDVALRCDPISGHVSLFWYQQALGQGPEFLTYFQNEAQLDKSGLPSDRFFAERPEGSVSTLKIQRTQQEDSAVYLCASSLEVGQAYEQYFGPGTRLTVT.